Listed below are T cell receptor beta chains from one sample, sequenced in a study of T cells in tumors after PD-1 blockade. Sequencing used immunoSEQ multiplex PCR; TCRdb keeps in-frame clones, though not all of them. This table holds about 20,000 clones, roughly 73% found once. Sequencing was performed on PBMCs, taken before anti-PD-1 treatment. The receptors come from a human donor with basal cell carcinoma. Both conserved end residues are part of each CDR3.

CASSLWGPYSGELFF,TRBJ2-2,TRBV28
CASSLDPGAPNSPLHF,TRBJ1-6,TRBV5-1
CASSLLTSGTQETQYF,TRBJ2-5,TRBV28
CASSMRDTEAFF,TRBJ1-1,TRBV19
CASSFTGYNEKLFF,TRBJ1-4,TRBV7-2
CAISEGTGELFF,TRBJ2-2,TRBV10-3
CASSLDRVGTGELFF,TRBJ2-2,TRBV7-6
CASSPTQDLRGEKLFF,TRBJ1-4,TRBV18
CASSGRVAGGPDEQYF,TRBJ2-7,TRBV10-1
CASSQSRGEQYF,TRBJ2-7,TRBV7-9
CASSEAPTSSHEQYF,TRBJ2-7,TRBV2
CASSFYLQSSYNEQFF,TRBJ2-1,TRBV5-5
CASSESQGGTNEKLFF,TRBJ1-4,TRBV2
CASSQDGGRSSYNSPLHF,TRBJ1-6,TRBV4-3
CASSEVLPSGGAETQYF,TRBJ2-5,TRBV6-1
CASSLGRDYGYTF,TRBJ1-2,TRBV7-2
CASRRTGGNNEQFF,TRBJ2-1,TRBV14
CASRTPGYSGNTIYF,TRBJ1-3,TRBV19
CASSLLGGETQYF,TRBJ2-5,TRBV12-3/TRBV12-4
CATSRDYAGDISYNEQFF,TRBJ2-1,TRBV15
CASSHPGVLDGYTF,TRBJ1-2,TRBV4-1
CASSLGQGSPYEQYF,TRBJ2-7,TRBV5-1
CASSQESRRQETQYF,TRBJ2-5,TRBV4-1
CSVATDSYEQYF,TRBJ2-7,TRBV29-1
CAISGRGAYGYTF,TRBJ1-2,TRBV10-3
CASRRTVGYTF,TRBJ1-2,TRBV6-5
CASSQDGPTGGGKDTGELFF,TRBJ2-2,TRBV4-2